Following are 4 T cell receptor beta chains from one sample sequenced in a study of response to subunit inactivated influenza vaccine. TCRdb fed the RT-PCR reads into MiXCR, producing one record per CDR3 protein. The data show about 800,000 distinct CDR3 sequences, about 20% seen once. Sequenced here: PBMCs from blood, sampled more than 4 days after vaccination. The receptors here all came from a man between 45 and 60 years old who received an inactivated influenza vaccine.

This clonotype appeared many times. This chain links TRBV28 with TRBJ2-1; 7 nucleotides line up with TRBD1. The CDR3 totals 15 residues. Trimming at V came to 8 bases and at J to 2 bases, leaving 9 bases not matched to a gene. Germline V lookup: CDR1 MDHEN, CDR2 SYDVKM. The CDR3 spells CASRARQGAYNEQFF. Here the CDR3 DNA reads TGTGCCAGCCGGGCTAGACAGGGAGCCTACAATGAGCAGTTCTTC.

Turning to this clonotype: Its ends do not fully match the called genes, so a read error is possible. The rearrangement joins TRBV12-3 or TRBV12-4 to TRBJ2-1; TRBD2 agrees at 12 bases. The CDR3 has 15 amino acids. The CDR3 protein is CVSSPPSGGAYEQFF. CDR3 DNA: TGTGTCAGCAGTCCTCCTAGCGGGGGGGCCTATGAGCAGTTCTTC.

This chain joins TRBV24-1 and TRBJ2-7; a weak D match, TRBD2 (6 bases). Trimming removed 7 bases from V and 3 bases from J, with 24 bases in between. The CDR3 is made up of 17 amino acids. CDR1 KGHDR and CDR2 SFDVKD come from the germline V gene. CDR3 nucleotides: TGTGCCACCAGCACAGGAGCGGGTCGCGGGGACCGCTACGAGCAGTACTTC. The encoded protein is CATSTGAGRGDRYEQYF.

This clonotype was detected only once. Since a much larger clone is just one base distant, this may be a read error. The chain joins TRBV11-2 to TRBJ2-7; either TRBD1 or TRBD2 may supply D (6 bases each). CDR3 size: 14 residues. The V end was cut by 0 bases, the J end by 6 bases, with 12 bases between. The germline gives CDR1 SGHAT, CDR2 FQNNGV. This chain's CDR3 is CASSLDGGRFEQYF. The CDR3 nucleotides read TGTGCCAGCAGCTTAGATGGGGGGCGGTTCGAGCAGTACTTC.